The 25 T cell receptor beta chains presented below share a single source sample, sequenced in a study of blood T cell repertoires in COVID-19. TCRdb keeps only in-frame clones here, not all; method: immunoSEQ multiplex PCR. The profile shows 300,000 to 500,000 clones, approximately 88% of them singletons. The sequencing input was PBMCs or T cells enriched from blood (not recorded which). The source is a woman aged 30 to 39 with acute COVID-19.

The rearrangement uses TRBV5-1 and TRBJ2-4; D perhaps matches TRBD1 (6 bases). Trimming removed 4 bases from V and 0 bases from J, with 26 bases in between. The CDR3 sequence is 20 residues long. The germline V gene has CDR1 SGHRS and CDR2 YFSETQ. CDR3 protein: CASSDGGSIYADLAKNIQYF. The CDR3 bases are TGCGCCAGCAGCGATGGGGGCAGCATCTATGCTGATCTAGCCAAAAACATTCAGTACTTC. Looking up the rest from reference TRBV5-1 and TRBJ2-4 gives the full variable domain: KAGVTQTPRYLIKTRGQQVTLSCSPISGHRSVSWYQQTPGQGLQFLFEYFSETQRNKGNFPGRFSGRQFSNSRSEMNVSTLELGDSALYLCASSDGGSIYADLAKNIQYFGAGTRLSVL.

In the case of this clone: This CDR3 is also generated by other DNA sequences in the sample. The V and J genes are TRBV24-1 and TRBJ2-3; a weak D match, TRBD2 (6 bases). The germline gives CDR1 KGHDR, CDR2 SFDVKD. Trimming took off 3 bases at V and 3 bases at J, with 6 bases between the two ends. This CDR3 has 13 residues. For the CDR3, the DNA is TGTGCCACCAGTGATGGGGGGACAGATACGCAGTATTTT. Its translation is CATSDGGTDTQYF.

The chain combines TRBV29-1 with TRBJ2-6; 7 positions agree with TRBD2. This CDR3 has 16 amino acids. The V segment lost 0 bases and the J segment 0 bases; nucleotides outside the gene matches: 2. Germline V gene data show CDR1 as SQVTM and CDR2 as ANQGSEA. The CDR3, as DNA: TGCAGCGTTGAAGAAGGCGGGGGCTCTGGGGCCAACGTCCTGACTTTC. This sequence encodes CSVEEGGGSGANVLTF.

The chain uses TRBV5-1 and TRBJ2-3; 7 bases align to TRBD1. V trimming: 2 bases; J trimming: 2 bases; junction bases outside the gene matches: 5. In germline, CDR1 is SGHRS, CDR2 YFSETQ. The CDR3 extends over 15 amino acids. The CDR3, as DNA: TGCGCCAGCAGCTTAGGGACAGAGTTCACAGATACGCAGTATTTT. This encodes CASSLGTEFTDTQYF. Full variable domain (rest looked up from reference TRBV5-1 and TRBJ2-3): KAGVTQTPRYLIKTRGQQVTLSCSPISGHRSVSWYQQTPGQGLQFLFEYFSETQRNKGNFPGRFSGRQFSNSRSEMNVSTLELGDSALYLCASSLGTEFTDTQYFGPGTRLTVL.

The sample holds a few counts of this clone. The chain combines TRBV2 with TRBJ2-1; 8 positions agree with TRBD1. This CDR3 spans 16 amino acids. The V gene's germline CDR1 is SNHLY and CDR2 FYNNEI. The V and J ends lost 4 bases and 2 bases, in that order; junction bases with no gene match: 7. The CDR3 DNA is TGTGCCAGCAGTGTTGGGACAGGAGGAACCTACAATGAGCAGTTCTTC. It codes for CASSVGTGGTYNEQFF.

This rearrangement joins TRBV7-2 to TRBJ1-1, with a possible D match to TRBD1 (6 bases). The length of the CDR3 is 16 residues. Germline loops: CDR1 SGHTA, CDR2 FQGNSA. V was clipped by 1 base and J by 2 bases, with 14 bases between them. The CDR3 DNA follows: TGTGCCAGCAGCTTAGGAGCGGGGGGCTCCAACACTGAAGCTTTCTTT. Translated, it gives CASSLGAGGSNTEAFF.

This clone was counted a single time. CDR3 in amino acids: CASSYSPGLVDEQYF. The CDR3, as DNA: TGTGCCAGCAGTTACTCCCCGGGACTAGTCGACGAGCAGTACTTC. This chain links TRBV6-5 with TRBJ2-7; 8 bases are a match to TRBD2. CDR1 and CDR2 from the germline V gene are MNHEY and SVGAGI. V dropped 0 bases and J dropped 5; count of bases not matched to a gene: 6. The CDR3 loop spans 15 amino acids.

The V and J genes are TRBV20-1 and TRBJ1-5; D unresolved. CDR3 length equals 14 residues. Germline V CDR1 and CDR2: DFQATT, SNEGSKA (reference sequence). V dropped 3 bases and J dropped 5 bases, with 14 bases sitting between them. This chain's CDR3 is CSASPKPGDQPQHF. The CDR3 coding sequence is TGCAGTGCTAGTCCGAAGCCTGGAGATCAGCCCCAGCATTTT.

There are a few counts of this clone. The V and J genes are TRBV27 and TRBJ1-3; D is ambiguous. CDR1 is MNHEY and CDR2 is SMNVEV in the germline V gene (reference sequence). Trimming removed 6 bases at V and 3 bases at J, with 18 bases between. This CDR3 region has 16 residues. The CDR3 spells CASSPGRRDLGNTIYF. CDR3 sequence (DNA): TGTGCCAGCAGCCCAGGACGTCGGGATCTTGGAAACACCATATATTTT.

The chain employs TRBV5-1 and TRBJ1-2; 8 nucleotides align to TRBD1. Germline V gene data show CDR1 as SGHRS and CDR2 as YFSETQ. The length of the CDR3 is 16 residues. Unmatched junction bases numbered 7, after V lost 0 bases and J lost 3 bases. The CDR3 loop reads CASSLEARGQHYGYTF. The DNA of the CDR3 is TGCGCCAGCAGCTTGGAGGCCAGGGGGCAGCACTATGGCTACACCTTC. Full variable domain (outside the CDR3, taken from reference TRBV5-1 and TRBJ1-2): KAGVTQTPRYLIKTRGQQVTLSCSPISGHRSVSWYQQTPGQGLQFLFEYFSETQRNKGNFPGRFSGRQFSNSRSEMNVSTLELGDSALYLCASSLEARGQHYGYTFGSGTRLTVV.

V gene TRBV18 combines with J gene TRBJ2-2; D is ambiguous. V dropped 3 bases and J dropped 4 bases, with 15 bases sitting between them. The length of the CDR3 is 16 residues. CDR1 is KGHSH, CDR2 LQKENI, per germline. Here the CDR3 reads CASSPARLIGTGELFF. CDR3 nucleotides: TGTGCCAGCTCACCCGCCAGGTTAATTGGCACCGGGGAGCTGTTTTTT.

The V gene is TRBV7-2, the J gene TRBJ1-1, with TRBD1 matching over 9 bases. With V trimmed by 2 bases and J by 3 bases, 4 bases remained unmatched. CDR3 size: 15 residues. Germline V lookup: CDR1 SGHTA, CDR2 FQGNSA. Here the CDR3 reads CASSLRQGGYTEAFF. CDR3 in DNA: TGTGCCAGCAGCTTAAGACAGGGGGGGTACACTGAAGCTTTCTTT.

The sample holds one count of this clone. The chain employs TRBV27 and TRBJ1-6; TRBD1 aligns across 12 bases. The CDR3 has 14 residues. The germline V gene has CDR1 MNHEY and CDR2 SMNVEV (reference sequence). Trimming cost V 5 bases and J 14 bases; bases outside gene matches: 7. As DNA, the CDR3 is TGTGCCAGCAGTCCGGGACAGGGGGCCCTCACCCTCCACTTT. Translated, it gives CASSPGQGALTLHF.

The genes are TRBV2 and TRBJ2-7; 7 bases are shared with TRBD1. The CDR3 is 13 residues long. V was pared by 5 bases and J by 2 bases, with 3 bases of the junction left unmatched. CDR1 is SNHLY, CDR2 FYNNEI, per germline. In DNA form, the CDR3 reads TGTGCCAGCAGTCCACAGGGGACCTACGAGCAGTACTTC. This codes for CASSPQGTYEQYF.

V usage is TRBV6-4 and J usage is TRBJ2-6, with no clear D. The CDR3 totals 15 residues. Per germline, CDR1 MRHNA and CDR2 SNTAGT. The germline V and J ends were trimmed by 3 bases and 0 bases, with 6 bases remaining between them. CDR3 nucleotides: TGTGCCAGCAGTGAAAAGCCCTCTGGGGCCAACGTCCTGACTTTC. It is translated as CASSEKPSGANVLTF.

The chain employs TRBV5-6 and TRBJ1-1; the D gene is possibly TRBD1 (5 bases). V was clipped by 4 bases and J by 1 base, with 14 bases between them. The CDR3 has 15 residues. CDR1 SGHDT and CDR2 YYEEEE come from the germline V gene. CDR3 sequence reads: CASSDQGNGNTEAFF. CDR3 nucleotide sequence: TGTGCCAGCAGCGATCAGGGAAACGGGAACACTGAAGCTTTCTTT. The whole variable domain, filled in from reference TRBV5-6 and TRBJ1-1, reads DAGVTQSPTHLIKTRGQQVTLRCSPKSGHDTVSWYQQALGQGPQFIFQYYEEEERQRGNFPDRFSGHQFPNYSSELNVNALLLGDSALYLCASSDQGNGNTEAFFGQGTRLTVV.

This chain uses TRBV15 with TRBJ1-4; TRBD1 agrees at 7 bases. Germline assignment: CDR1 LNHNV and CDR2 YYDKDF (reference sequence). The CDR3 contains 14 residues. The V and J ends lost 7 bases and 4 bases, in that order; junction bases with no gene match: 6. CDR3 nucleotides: TGTGCCACCATGAATCAGGGGGTTAATGAAAAACTGTTTTTT. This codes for CATMNQGVNEKLFF.

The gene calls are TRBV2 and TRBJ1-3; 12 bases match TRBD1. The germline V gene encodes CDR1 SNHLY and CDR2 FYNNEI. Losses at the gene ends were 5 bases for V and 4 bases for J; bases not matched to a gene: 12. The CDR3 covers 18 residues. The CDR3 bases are TGTGCCAGCAGTCCCTCGGGACAGGGGGCGCGAGGAGGAAACACCATATATTTT. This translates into CASSPSGQGARGGNTIYF. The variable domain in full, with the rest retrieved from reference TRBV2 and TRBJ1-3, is EPEVTQTPSHQVTQMGQEVILRCVPISNHLYFYWYRQILGQKVEFLVSFYNNEISEKSEIFDDQFSVERPDGSNFTLKIRSTKLEDSAMYFCASSPSGQGARGGNTIYFGEGSWLTVV.

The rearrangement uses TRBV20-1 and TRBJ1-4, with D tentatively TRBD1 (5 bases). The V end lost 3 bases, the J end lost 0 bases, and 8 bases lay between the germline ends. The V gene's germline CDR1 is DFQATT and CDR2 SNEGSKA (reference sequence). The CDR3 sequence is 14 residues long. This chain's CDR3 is CSASSGATNEKLFF. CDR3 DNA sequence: TGCAGTGCTAGTTCGGGGGCAACTAATGAAAAACTGTTTTTT.

Here the CDR3 DNA reads TGTGCCAGCAGCATCGGACAGGGGGGAGAGACCCAGTACTTC. This sequence encodes CASSIGQGGETQYF. The V and J genes are TRBV7-9 and TRBJ2-5, with 10 bases lining up with TRBD1. CDR3 length: 14 amino acids. In germline, CDR1 is SEHNR, CDR2 FQNEAQ (reference sequence). The junction had 4 bases not matched to a gene; V was cut back by 5 bases and J by 4 bases.

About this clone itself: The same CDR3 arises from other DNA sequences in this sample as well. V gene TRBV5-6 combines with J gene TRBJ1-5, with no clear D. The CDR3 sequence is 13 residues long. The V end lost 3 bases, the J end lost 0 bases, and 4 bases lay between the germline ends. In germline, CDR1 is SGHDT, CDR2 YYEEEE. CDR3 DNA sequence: TGTGCCAGCAGCTCTTATAGCAATCAGCCCCAGCATTTT. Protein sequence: CASSSYSNQPQHF.

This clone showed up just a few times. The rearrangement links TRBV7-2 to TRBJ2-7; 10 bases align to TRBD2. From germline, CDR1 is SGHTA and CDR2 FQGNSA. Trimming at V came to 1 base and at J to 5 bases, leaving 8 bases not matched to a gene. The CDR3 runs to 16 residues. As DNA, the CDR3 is TGTGCCAGCAGCTTAGATCTAGCGGGGGACTATCACGAGCAGTACTTC. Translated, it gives CASSLDLAGDYHEQYF.

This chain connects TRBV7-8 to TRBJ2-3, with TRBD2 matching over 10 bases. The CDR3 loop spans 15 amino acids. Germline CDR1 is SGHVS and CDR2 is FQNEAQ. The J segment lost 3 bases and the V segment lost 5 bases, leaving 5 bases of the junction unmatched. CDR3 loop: CASSPRTSGTDTQYF. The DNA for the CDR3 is TGTGCCAGCAGCCCGCGGACTAGCGGTACAGATACGCAGTATTTT. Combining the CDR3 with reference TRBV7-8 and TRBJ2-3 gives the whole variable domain GAGVSQSPRYKVAKRGQDVALRCDPISGHVSLFWYQQALGQGPEFLTYFQNEAQLDKSGLPSDRFFAERPEGSVSTLKIQRTQQEDSAVYLCASSPRTSGTDTQYFGPGTRLTVL.

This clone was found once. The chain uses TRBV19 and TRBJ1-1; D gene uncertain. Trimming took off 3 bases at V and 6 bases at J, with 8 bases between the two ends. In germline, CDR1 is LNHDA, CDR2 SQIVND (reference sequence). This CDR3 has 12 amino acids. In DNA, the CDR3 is TGTGCCAGTAGTATGCCCCGGGCTGAAGCTTTCTTT. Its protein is CASSMPRAEAFF. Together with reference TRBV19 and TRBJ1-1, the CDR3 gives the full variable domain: DGGITQSPKYLFRKEGQNVTLSCEQNLNHDAMYWYRQDPGQGLRLIYYSQIVNDFQKGDIAEGYSVSREKKESFPLTVTSAQKNPTAFYLCASSMPRAEAFFGQGTRLTVV.

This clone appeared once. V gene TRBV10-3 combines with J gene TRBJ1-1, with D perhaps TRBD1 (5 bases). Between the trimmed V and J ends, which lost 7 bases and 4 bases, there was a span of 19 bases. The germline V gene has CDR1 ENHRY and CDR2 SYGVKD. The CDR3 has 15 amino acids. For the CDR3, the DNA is TGTGCCATCACGGCCGGGCAGGGTCAAACCACTGAAGCTTTCTTT. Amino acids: CAITAGQGQTTEAFF.